These T cell receptor beta chains were read from a single sample in a study of blood T cell repertoires in COVID-19. Only in-frame clones appear in the TCRdb table, and some are missing; sequencing was by immunoSEQ multiplex PCR. The data hold a few hundred thousand clones, with around 83% observed a single time. Material for sequencing was peripheral blood. These receptors were obtained from a woman aged 18-35 years with acute or convalescent COVID-19. CDR3s include the opening cysteine and the closing phenylalanine or tryptophan. D genes are given only for firm matches. Expanded clones get a size class; other rows say once, few or many, or leave the size out.

v_gene	j_gene	d_gene	abundance	CDR3nt	CDR3aa
TRBV25-1	TRBJ2-1	TRBD1	.	TGTGCCAGCAGTGGACAGGGGGAGATAAATGAGCAGTTCTTC	CASSGQGEINEQFF
TRBV10-3	TRBJ2-7	TRBD1	.	TGTGCCATCAGGATGACAGGGGGCTACGAGCAGTACTTC	CAIRMTGGYEQYF
TRBV28	TRBJ1-3	.	.	TGTGCCAGCACCGCGGGGGCAATCTCTGGAAACACCATATATTTT	CASTAGAISGNTIYF
TRBV5-1	TRBJ2-1	TRBD2	.	TGCGCCAGCAGCTTGTATTCAGGGGATCGGGAGGGCCCAAATGAGCAGTTCTTC	CASSLYSGDREGPNEQFF
TRBV27	TRBJ2-1	.	.	TGTGCCAGCAGTTACTGGGTTGGGCTGCAGAACAATGAGCAGTTCTTC	CASSYWVGLQNNEQFF
TRBV5-1	TRBJ1-2	TRBD1	.	TGCGCCAGCAGCTTCGGGCAGGGGGGTTCCTATGGCTACACCTTC	CASSFGQGGSYGYTF
TRBV11-2	TRBJ2-1	TRBD1	.	TGTGCCAGCAGCTCCAATACAGGGGGCGCCTACAATGAGCAGTTCTTC	CASSSNTGGAYNEQFF
TRBV4-3	TRBJ1-5	TRBD1	.	TGCGCCAGCAGCCAAGCAGGGGGTACGGGTCAGCCCCAGCATTTT	CASSQAGGTGQPQHF
TRBV27	TRBJ2-1	TRBD2	once	TGTGCCAGCAGTCCGGATCTAGCGGGCCCTTTTTACAATGAGCAGTTCTTC	CASSPDLAGPFYNEQFF
TRBV15	TRBJ2-7	TRBD2	.	TGTGCCACCAGCAGAGATTCGGTCAGGGTTACGGGGGGTACCTACGAGCAGTACTTC	CATSRDSVRVTGGTYEQYF
TRBV7-8	TRBJ1-4	TRBD1	.	TGTGCCAGCAGCCCGGGGACAGGGGCGAGTTTATTTGAAAAACTGTTTTTT	CASSPGTGASLFEKLFF
TRBV25-1	TRBJ2-1	TRBD2	.	TGTGCCAGCAGTGTAGCGGGAGTCACCGGCAATGAGCAGTTCTTC	CASSVAGVTGNEQFF
TRBV3-1/TRBV3-2	TRBJ2-7	.	few	TGTGCCAGCAGCCAACGGGGGACCTACGAGCAGTACTTC	CASSQRGTYEQYF
TRBV19	TRBJ2-7	TRBD2	.	TGTGCCAGTAGATGGCGCAGCGGGAGTTACGAGCAGTACTTC	CASRWRSGSYEQYF
TRBV27	TRBJ1-5	TRBD1	.	TGTGCCAGCAGTTTATCTAGGGGGCGAATTCAGCCCCAGCATTTT	CASSLSRGRIQPQHF
TRBV2	TRBJ1-2	.	.	TGTGCCAGCAGTGAACTGGGAGGCGGCTACACCTTC	CASSELGGGYTF
TRBV27	TRBJ2-7	.	.	TGTGCCAGCAGCCCCCGAGTAGCGGCCACAACCGGGAGCGAGCAGTACTTC	CASSPRVAATTGSEQYF
TRBV6-1	TRBJ2-3	TRBD2	many	TGTGCCAGCAGTGACCTCCTAGCGGGAGGTACGCAGTATTTT	CASSDLLAGGTQYF
TRBV7-2	TRBJ2-7	.	once	TGTGCCAGCAGCTTAGCTGCGGGGACCGAGCAGTACTTC	CASSLAAGTEQYF
TRBV27	TRBJ2-1	TRBD2	.	TGTGCCAGCAGTTCTTCTTCGGGACTAGCGGGAGAGGGGGATGAGCAGTTCTTC	CASSSSSGLAGEGDEQFF
TRBV4-3	TRBJ1-5	.	.	TGCGCCAGCAGCCAAGAGTTAGCACCCAATCAGCCCCAGCATTTT	CASSQELAPNQPQHF
TRBV2	TRBJ1-4	.	.	TGTGCCAGCAGTGAAGCTACGGGAACCGCGGTTAAACTGTTTTTT	CASSEATGTAVKLFF
TRBV5-4	TRBJ2-5	.	once	TGTGCCAGCAGCTGGTCGGGGTTCCAAGAGACCCAGTACTTC	CASSWSGFQETQYF
TRBV5-1	TRBJ1-4	TRBD1	.	TGCGCCAGCAGCTTGGGGCGGTGGGGGACAGAGAATGAAAAACTGTTTTTT	CASSLGRWGTENEKLFF
TRBV3-1/TRBV3-2	TRBJ2-1	TRBD2	.	TGTGCCAGCAGCCAACCTGAGGGGCGACTAGCGGGAGATTTCGATGAGCAGTTCTTC	CASSQPEGRLAGDFDEQFF
TRBV18	TRBJ2-3	TRBD2	.	TGTGCCAGCTCACCCGGACTAGCGGGAGTTGGGGGCCAAACAGATACGCAGTATTTT	CASSPGLAGVGGQTDTQYF
TRBV6-6	TRBJ2-3	TRBD2	.	TGTGCCAGCAGTTACGGGGAGCGGGAGTTGGATACGCAGTATTTT	CASSYGERELDTQYF
TRBV4-3	TRBJ2-2	TRBD1	.	TGCGCCAGCAGCCAAGGAATTCAGGGGGCGTTCACCGGGGAGCTGTTTTTT	CASSQGIQGAFTGELFF
TRBV5-1	TRBJ2-7	.	.	TGCGCCAGCGCAGATCGGACTCTCTCCCCCTACGAGCAGTACTTC	CASADRTLSPYEQYF
TRBV9	TRBJ2-2	.	.	TGTGCCAGCAGCGTAGGTCCAAGGGCCGGGAGCACCGGGGAGCTGTTTTTT	CASSVGPRAGSTGELFF
TRBV5-1	TRBJ1-1	TRBD1	.	TGCGCCAGCAGCTTAACAGGGGGCTTTACTGAAGCTTTCTTT	CASSLTGGFTEAFF
TRBV5-1	TRBJ2-5	.	once	TGCGCCAGCAGCTACAGGGGCGGGATAGAGACCCAGTACTTC	CASSYRGGIETQYF
TRBV19	TRBJ1-1	.	.	TGTGCCACGGACAGGAACACTGAAGCTTTCTTT	CATDRNTEAFF